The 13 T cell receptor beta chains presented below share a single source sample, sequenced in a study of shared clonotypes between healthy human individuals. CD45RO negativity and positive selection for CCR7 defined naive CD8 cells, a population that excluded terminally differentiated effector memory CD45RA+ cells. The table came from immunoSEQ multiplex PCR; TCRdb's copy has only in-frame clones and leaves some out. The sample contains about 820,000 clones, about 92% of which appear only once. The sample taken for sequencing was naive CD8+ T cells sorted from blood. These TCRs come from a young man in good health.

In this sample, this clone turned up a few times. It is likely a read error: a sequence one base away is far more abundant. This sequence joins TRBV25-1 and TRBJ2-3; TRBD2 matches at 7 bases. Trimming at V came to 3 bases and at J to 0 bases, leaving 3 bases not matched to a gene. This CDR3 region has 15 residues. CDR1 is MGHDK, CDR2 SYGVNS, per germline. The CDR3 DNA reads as TGTGCCAGCAGTGACAATAGCGGGAGCACAGATACGCAGTATTTT. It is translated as CASSDNSGSTDTQYF.

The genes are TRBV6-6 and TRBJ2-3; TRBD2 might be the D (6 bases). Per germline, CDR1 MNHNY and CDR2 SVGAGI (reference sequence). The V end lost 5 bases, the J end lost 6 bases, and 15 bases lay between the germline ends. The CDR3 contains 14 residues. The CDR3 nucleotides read TGTGCCAGCAGTCAGCGACTAGAGACGGATACGCAGTATTTT. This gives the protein CASSQRLETDTQYF.

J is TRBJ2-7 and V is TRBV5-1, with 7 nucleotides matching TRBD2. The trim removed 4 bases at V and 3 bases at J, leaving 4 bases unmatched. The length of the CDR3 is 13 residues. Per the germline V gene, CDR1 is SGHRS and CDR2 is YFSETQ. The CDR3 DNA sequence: TGCGCCAGCAGCCTGGAGCGGGGCTACGAGCAGTACTTC. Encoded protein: CASSLERGYEQYF. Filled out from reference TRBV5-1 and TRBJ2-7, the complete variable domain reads KAGVTQTPRYLIKTRGQQVTLSCSPISGHRSVSWYQQTPGQGLQFLFEYFSETQRNKGNFPGRFSGRQFSNSRSEMNVSTLELGDSALYLCASSLERGYEQYFGPGTRLTVT.

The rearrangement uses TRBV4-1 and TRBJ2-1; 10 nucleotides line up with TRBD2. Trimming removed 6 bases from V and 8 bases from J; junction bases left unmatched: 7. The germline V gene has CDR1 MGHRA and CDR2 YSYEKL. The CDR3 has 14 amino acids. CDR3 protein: CASSLAGVDDEQFF. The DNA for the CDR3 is TGCGCCAGCAGTCTAGCGGGAGTCGACGATGAGCAGTTCTTC.

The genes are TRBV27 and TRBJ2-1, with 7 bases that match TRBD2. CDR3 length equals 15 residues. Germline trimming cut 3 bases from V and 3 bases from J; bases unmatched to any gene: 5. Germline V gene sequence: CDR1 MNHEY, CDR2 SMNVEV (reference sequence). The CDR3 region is CASSFGASGYNEQFF. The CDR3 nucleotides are TGTGCCAGCAGTTTCGGGGCTAGCGGCTACAATGAGCAGTTCTTC.

CDR3 in DNA: TGTGCCAGCAATTCATCGACTAGCCGAAACACAGATACGCAGTATTTT. It codes for CASNSSTSRNTDTQYF. This chain joins TRBV27 and TRBJ2-3, with 7 bases fitting TRBD2. This CDR3 comprises 16 residues. Per the germline V gene, CDR1 is MNHEY and CDR2 is SMNVEV (reference sequence). Losses at the gene ends were 7 bases for V and 2 bases for J; bases not matched to a gene: 12.

CDR3 DNA sequence: TGTGCCAGCAGTTTGGGGACAGGGGACTTCAATCAGCCCCAGCATTTT. It is translated as CASSLGTGDFNQPQHF. The chain uses TRBV27 and TRBJ1-5, with 10 bases matching TRBD1. CDR1 MNHEY and CDR2 SMNVEV come from the germline V gene (reference sequence). The CDR3 runs 16 residues. Losses at the gene ends were 3 bases for V and 3 bases for J; bases not matched to a gene: 5.

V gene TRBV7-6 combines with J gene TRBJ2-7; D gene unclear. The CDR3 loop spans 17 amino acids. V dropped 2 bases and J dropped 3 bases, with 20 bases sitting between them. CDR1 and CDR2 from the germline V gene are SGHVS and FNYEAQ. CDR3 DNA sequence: TGTGCCAGCAGCTTAAACACCCCACCCCTTACTTTCTACGAGCAGTACTTC. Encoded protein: CASSLNTPPLTFYEQYF.

This CDR3 is CASSSSRLANEQFF. The DNA of the CDR3 is TGTGCCAGCAGCTCAAGCCGACTAGCGAATGAGCAGTTCTTC. The rearrangement joins TRBV7-9 to TRBJ2-1, with 8 nucleotides matching TRBD2. This CDR3 contains 14 residues. The germline gives CDR1 SEHNR, CDR2 FQNEAQ (reference sequence). Trimming removed 4 bases from V and 7 bases from J; junction bases left unmatched: 6.

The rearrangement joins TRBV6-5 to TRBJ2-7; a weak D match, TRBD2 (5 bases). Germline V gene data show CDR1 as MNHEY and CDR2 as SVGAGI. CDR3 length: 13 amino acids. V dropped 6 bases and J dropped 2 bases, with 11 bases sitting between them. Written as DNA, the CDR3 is TGTGCCAGCAGCGGAGGACTGGCCTACGAGCAGTACTTC. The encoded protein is CASSGGLAYEQYF.

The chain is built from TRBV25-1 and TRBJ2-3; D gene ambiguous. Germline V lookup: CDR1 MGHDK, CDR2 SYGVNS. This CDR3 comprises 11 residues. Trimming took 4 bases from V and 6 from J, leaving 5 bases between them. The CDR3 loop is CASSVSDTQYF. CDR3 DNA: TGTGCCAGCAGTGTAAGCGATACGCAGTATTTT.

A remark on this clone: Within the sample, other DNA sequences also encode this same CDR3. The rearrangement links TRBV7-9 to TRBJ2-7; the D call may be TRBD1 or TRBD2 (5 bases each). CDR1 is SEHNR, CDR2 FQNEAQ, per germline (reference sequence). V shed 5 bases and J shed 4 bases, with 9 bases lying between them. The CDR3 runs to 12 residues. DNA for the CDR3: TGTGCCAGCAGCGGGGGTTCTTACGAGCAGTACTTC. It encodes CASSGGSYEQYF.

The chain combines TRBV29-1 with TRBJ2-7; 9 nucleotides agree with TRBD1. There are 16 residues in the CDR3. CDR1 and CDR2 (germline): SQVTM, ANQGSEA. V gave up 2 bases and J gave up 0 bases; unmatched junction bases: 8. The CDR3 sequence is CSVEFSGQGGSYEQYF. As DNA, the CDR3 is TGCAGCGTTGAATTCTCGGGACAGGGAGGCTCCTACGAGCAGTACTTC.